What follows are 16 T cell receptor beta chains derived from one specimen sequenced in a study of Graves' ophthalmopathy and Graves' hyperthyroidism. Amplification targeted the TCR beta CDR3 regions, with RNA transcripts as the source material. Second-round multiplex PCR came after first-round RT-PCR with HTBI primers. TCRdb fed the multiplex PCR reads into MiXCR, producing one record per CDR3 protein. The table shows about 210,000 distinct CDR3 sequences, with approximately 29% occurring only once. Input material: peripheral blood. Receptors originate from a man between 50 and 59 years old with Graves' ophthalmopathy.

This clonotype was seen at least ten times. The chain carries TRBV3-1 and TRBJ2-7, with D perhaps TRBD1 or TRBD2 (5 bases each). Germline V CDR1 and CDR2: LGHDT, YNNKEL (reference sequence). This CDR3 is 14 amino acids long. The V end was cut by 4 bases, the J end by 3 bases, with 13 bases between. The CDR3 reads CASSRSEGYYEQYF. CDR3 nucleotide sequence: TGTGCCAGCAGCCGTTCCGAGGGGTACTACGAGCAGTACTTC.

This clonotype was recorded at least ten times. This chain connects TRBV10-3 to TRBJ2-5, with D maybe TRBD1 (5 bases). From germline, CDR1 is ENHRY and CDR2 SYGVKD. The CDR3 contains 13 residues. V lost 10 bases and J lost 2, with 14 bases in between. Here the CDR3 DNA reads TGTGCCACCCTACAGGAGTTGCAAGAGACCCAGTACTTC. This codes for CATLQELQETQYF.

The chain carries TRBV5-1 and TRBJ1-3; D gene ambiguous. Germline CDR1 SGHRS, CDR2 YFSETQ. The CDR3 consists of 12 residues. V lost 5 bases, J lost 4 bases, and 7 bases lay in between. CDR3 DNA sequence: TGCGCCAGCAGTACGGAAGGAAACACCATATATTTT. Its protein product is CASSTEGNTIYF.

V gene TRBV20-1 combines with J gene TRBJ1-5; TRBD1 might be the D (5 bases). The V gene lost 0 bases and the J gene lost 7 bases, with 10 bases spanning the gap. Germline V gene sequence: CDR1 DFQATT, CDR2 SNEGSKA (reference sequence). The CDR3 is 13 amino acids. The CDR3 DNA reads as TGCAGTGCTAGAGATTTGACAGAACAGCCCCAGCATTTT. It encodes CSARDLTEQPQHF.

This clonotype was picked up many times. The chain joins TRBV6-1 to TRBJ2-7; 8 nucleotides agree with TRBD1. The V gene's germline CDR1 is MNHNS and CDR2 SASEGT. The length of the CDR3 is 14 residues. V shed 1 base, J shed 5 bases, and the junction held 4 bases outside the gene matches. CDR3 amino acids: CASSEVGQGHEQYF. CDR3 coding DNA: TGTGCCAGCAGTGAAGTCGGACAGGGCCACGAGCAGTACTTC.

This clonotype was seen many times. V is TRBV28 and J is TRBJ1-5; D is ambiguous. The CDR3 is made up of 13 amino acids. The V gene's germline CDR1 is MDHEN and CDR2 SYDVKM. Trimming removed 6 bases at V and 4 bases at J, with 10 bases between. CDR3 loop: CASSRLGNQPQHF. The CDR3 DNA reads TGTGCCAGCAGCCGCCTAGGGAATCAGCCCCAGCATTTT.

This clonotype was counted many times. The chain is built from TRBV5-1 and TRBJ2-2; D tentatively fits TRBD1 or TRBD2 (5 bases each). This CDR3 comprises 13 residues. V was clipped by 4 bases and J by 5 bases, with 9 bases between them. Germline-derived CDR1 and CDR2 are SGHRS and YFSETQ. The CDR3 here is CASSPEGTGELFF. The CDR3 DNA is TGCGCCAGCAGCCCTGAGGGGACCGGGGAGCTGTTTTTT.

At least ten counts were recorded for this clonotype. The CDR3 DNA is TGTGCCAGCAGGTGGGGGGGAAACATTCAGTACTTC. It translates to CASRWGGNIQYF. The rearrangement uses TRBV12-3 or TRBV12-4 and TRBJ2-4, with 7 positions matching TRBD2. CDR3 length equals 12 residues. The trim removed 6 bases at V and 6 bases at J, leaving 2 bases unmatched.

The V and J genes are TRBV7-8 and TRBJ2-7, with unresolved D. The length of the CDR3 is 13 residues. V was clipped by 2 bases and J by 2 bases, with 7 bases between them. The germline V gene encodes CDR1 SGHVS and CDR2 FQNEAQ. CDR3 amino acids: CASSLQVTYEQYF. The CDR3 region has the DNA TGTGCCAGCAGCTTACAAGTCACCTACGAGCAGTACTTC.

This clonotype was detected many times. The V and J genes are TRBV6-4 and TRBJ2-7, with D perhaps matching TRBD2 (6 bases). Between the trimmed V and J ends, which lost 2 bases and 3 bases, there was a span of 17 bases. Per the germline V gene, CDR1 is MRHNA and CDR2 is SNTAGT. The CDR3 sequence is 16 residues long. The CDR3 coding sequence is TGTGCCAGCAGTGACGTTTTCGGGGGTCTTGGCTACGAGCAGTACTTC. It translates to CASSDVFGGLGYEQYF.

Ten or more counts support this clonotype. J is TRBJ1-5 and V is TRBV30; 9 bases map to TRBD1. This CDR3 comprises 13 residues. J lost 5 bases, V lost 5 bases, and 4 bases had no gene match. Germline V gene data show CDR1 as GTSNPN and CDR2 as SVGIG (reference sequence). The CDR3 nucleotides are TGTGCCTGGGGGACAGGGTTCGATCAGCCCCAGCATTTT. Encoded protein: CAWGTGFDQPQHF. The full variable domain, its missing parts supplied by reference TRBV30 and TRBJ1-5, is SQTIHQWPATLVQPVGSPLSLECTVEGTSNPNLYWYRQAAGRGLQLLFYSVGIGQISSEVPQNLSASRPQDRQFILSSKKLLLSDSGFYLCAWGTGFDQPQHFGDGTRLSIL.

The V and J genes are TRBV30 and TRBJ1-1; no clear D gene. Germline V gene data show CDR1 as GTSNPN and CDR2 as SVGIG (reference sequence). Trimming cost V 7 bases and J 1 base, with 7 bases left between them. The CDR3 extends over 11 amino acids. The CDR3 DNA reads as TGTGCCTCTTCTTGGAACACTGAAGCTTTCTTT. Translating gives CASSWNTEAFF.

The chain employs TRBV12-3 or TRBV12-4 and TRBJ2-5; 9 bases map to TRBD2. With V trimmed by 3 bases and J by 7 bases, 15 bases remained unmatched. CDR3 length: 17 amino acids. The CDR3 sequence: CASSFAPSGRPSGTQYF. The CDR3 bases are TGTGCCAGCAGTTTCGCCCCCAGCGGGAGGCCCTCGGGGACCCAGTACTTC.

This clonotype was observed at least ten times. This sequence joins TRBV19 and TRBJ2-2; TRBD1 is a possible D gene (6 bases). Germline CDR1 is LNHDA and CDR2 is SQIVND (reference sequence). The germline V and J ends were trimmed by 3 bases and 6 bases, with 8 bases remaining between them. CDR3 length: 13 amino acids. CDR3 coding DNA: TGTGCCAGTAGTATCCAGGGGTCCGGGGAGCTGTTTTTT. Protein sequence: CASSIQGSGELFF.

In its sample, this clonotype was seen many times. Compared with germline, one end of the junction differs, possibly owing to a read error. The V call is TRBV7-8, the J call TRBJ2-7; TRBD1 matches 8 bases. The length of the CDR3 is 14 residues. Germline CDR1 and CDR2: SGHVS and FQNEAQ. CDR3 sequence reads: CAGSPRLTGEEQYF. The DNA for the CDR3 is TGTGCCGGCAGCCCGAGACTGACAGGGGAAGAGCAGTACTTC. Full variable domain (missing parts from reference TRBV7-8 and TRBJ2-7): GAGVSQSPRYKVAKRGQDVALRCDPISGHVSLFWYQQALGQGPEFLTYFQNEAQLDKSGLPSDRFFAERPEGSVSTLKIQRTQQEDSAVYLCAGSPRLTGEEQYFGPGTRLTVT.

This clonotype was found many times. A much larger clone is a single base away; this may be a read error. The chain combines TRBV7-3 with TRBJ2-2; the match to TRBD2 covers 12 bases. The V gene's germline CDR1 is SGHTA and CDR2 FQGTGA. CDR3 length: 19 amino acids. CDR3 sequence: CASSLRLLAGGPNTGELLF. The CDR3, as DNA: TGTGCCAGCAGCTTAAGGCTCCTAGCGGGAGGGCCAAACACCGGGGAGCTGCTTTTT.